This T cell receptor (beta chain) was sequenced in a study of response to subunit inactivated influenza vaccine. This CDR3 spans 16 amino acids. Unmatched junction bases numbered 7, after V lost 2 bases and J lost 5 bases. In germline, CDR1 is LGHNA, CDR2 YSLEER. MiXCR was run by TCRdb on the RT-PCR reads, yielding one entry per CDR3 protein. This table has roughly 670,000 distinct CDR3 sequences, less than 15% appearing once. Study-wide findings and caveats: Few new T cells, the authors suggested, are recruited by each seasonal influenza vaccination.

This clonotype has a single count. Antigen specificity is unknown. This material consisted of PBMCs from blood, taken approximately 15 days before vaccination. The source is a man aged 50 to 60 who received an inactivated influenza vaccine. V usage is TRBV4-3 and J usage is TRBJ2-2, with TRBD1 matching 8 bases. CDR3 sequence reads: CASSQPAGGRTGELFF. As DNA, the CDR3 is TGCGCCAGCAGCCAACCCGCAGGGGGCAGAACCGGGGAGCTGTTTTTT.